This T cell receptor beta chain was captured in a study of blood T cells in healthy people across ages. Study-wide points: Greater diversity and more naive CD4+ cells were seen in long-lived donors than in aged donors.

Turning to this clonotype: Its antigen is currently unknown.

CDR3 size: 17 residues. The V end lost 4 bases, the J end lost 15 bases, and 32 bases lay between the germline ends. Germline V lookup: CDR1 SGDLS, CDR2 YYNGEE. It was with a sample-barcoded 5' primer and a J-beta primer mix that a second PCR of roughly 6 to 12 cycles was run. Template switching added a 12-random-nucleotide identifier to every cDNA molecule. MiXCR was run by TCRdb on the 5' RACE reads, yielding one entry per CDR3 protein. The data hold about 1,500,000 distinct CDR3 sequences, with under 30% observed a single time. This receptor was identified in a woman aged 25-40 years in good health. The chain couples TRBV9 to TRBJ2-1; D gene uncertain. Sequencing was carried out using blood. CDR3 DNA sequence: TGTGCCAGCAGCACTGGGGTGGAGAACAGCCTACAAGAGACCCGGTTCTTC. It translates to CASSTGVENSLQETRFF.